These T cell receptor beta chains were read from a single sample in a study of monozygotic twins with cystic fibrosis. The repertoire was sequenced with immunoSEQ multiplex PCR; TCRdb's copy has only in-frame clones and lacks some. This sample has 15,000 to 20,000 clones; about 97% occur once, and the top ten carry 1.9%. Sample: blood. Receptors originate from a woman in her twenties or thirties with cystic fibrosis. Both conserved end residues are part of each CDR3. D genes are given only for firm matches. Not all rows give a size; the values are once, few, many and, for expanded clones, a class.

j_call: TRBJ2-2
clone_size: once
v_call: TRBV11-2
d_call: TRBD1
cdr3_nt: TGTGCCAGCATCGATCCTGGGACAGGGATAACCGGGGAGCTGTTTTTT
cdr3_aa: CASIDPGTGITGELFF

j_call: TRBJ2-1
clone_size: -
v_call: TRBV6-6
d_call: -
cdr3_nt: TGTGCCAGCAGTTACCAAGACTCTGGCCCCTACAATGAGCAGTTCTTC
cdr3_aa: CASSYQDSGPYNEQFF

j_call: TRBJ2-1
clone_size: -
v_call: TRBV30
d_call: TRBD2
cdr3_nt: TGTGCCTGGAGTAGGGCTAGCGGTTACAATGAGCAGTTCTTC
cdr3_aa: CAWSRASGYNEQFF

j_call: TRBJ1-2
clone_size: -
v_call: TRBV7-9
d_call: -
cdr3_nt: TGTGCCAGCAGCTTAGCGGGGGTGGGCTATGGCTACACCTTC
cdr3_aa: CASSLAGVGYGYTF

j_call: TRBJ2-3
clone_size: -
v_call: TRBV18
d_call: -
cdr3_nt: TGTGCCAGCTCACGAGATGAAGAGGGCGCGCGCACAGATACGCAGTATTTT
cdr3_aa: CASSRDEEGARTDTQYF

j_call: TRBJ2-2
clone_size: -
v_call: TRBV2
d_call: TRBD2
cdr3_nt: TGTGCCAGCCGCAGCGGGGGCTACACCGGGGAGCTGTTTTTT
cdr3_aa: CASRSGGYTGELFF

j_call: TRBJ1-1
clone_size: -
v_call: TRBV27
d_call: -
cdr3_nt: TGTGCCAGCAGTTTTTCGGGGACCACTGAAGCTTTCTTT
cdr3_aa: CASSFSGTTEAFF

j_call: TRBJ1-2
clone_size: -
v_call: TRBV7-6
d_call: TRBD1
cdr3_nt: TGTGCCAGCAGCCGCCACGGACAGGGATTTGACTACACCTTC
cdr3_aa: CASSRHGQGFDYTF

j_call: TRBJ2-5
clone_size: -
v_call: TRBV10-3
d_call: -
cdr3_nt: TGTGCCATCCAGAGGGGGGGGGCTGAAGAGACCCAGTACTTC
cdr3_aa: CAIQRGGAEETQYF

j_call: TRBJ2-5
clone_size: -
v_call: TRBV5-1
d_call: -
cdr3_nt: TGCGCCACCGCAGGAACCTACCAAGAGACCCAGTACTTC
cdr3_aa: CATAGTYQETQYF

j_call: TRBJ2-7
clone_size: -
v_call: TRBV7-2
d_call: TRBD2
cdr3_nt: TGTGCCAGCAGCTCCACTAGCGGCCTCTCCTACGAGCAGTACTTC
cdr3_aa: CASSSTSGLSYEQYF

j_call: TRBJ2-5
clone_size: once
v_call: TRBV5-1
d_call: -
cdr3_nt: TGCGCCAGCAGCTCCCCCGACAGCGGGGAGACCCAGTACTTC
cdr3_aa: CASSSPDSGETQYF

j_call: TRBJ1-5
clone_size: once
v_call: TRBV6-5
d_call: -
cdr3_nt: TGTGCCAGCAGCCAAACCCAGAATCAGCCCCAGCATTTT
cdr3_aa: CASSQTQNQPQHF

j_call: TRBJ2-1
clone_size: -
v_call: TRBV6-1
d_call: TRBD2
cdr3_nt: TGTGCCAGCAGTGAGTTCAGCGGGGGGGCGTTGGTGCAGTTCTTC
cdr3_aa: CASSEFSGGALVQFF

j_call: TRBJ1-6
clone_size: -
v_call: TRBV4-1
d_call: -
cdr3_nt: TGCGCCAGCAGCCAAGAAGGAACGCTCAATTCACCCCTCCACTTT
cdr3_aa: CASSQEGTLNSPLHF

j_call: TRBJ1-1
clone_size: -
v_call: TRBV2
d_call: TRBD1
cdr3_nt: TGTGCCAGCAGCCGCTCCCCCGACAGGGGCCCCGTGTTCTTT
cdr3_aa: CASSRSPDRGPVFF

j_call: TRBJ1-3
clone_size: -
v_call: TRBV2
d_call: -
cdr3_nt: TGTGCCAGCAGTGACCGAAACACCATATATTTT
cdr3_aa: CASSDRNTIYF

j_call: TRBJ2-6
clone_size: -
v_call: TRBV19
d_call: TRBD1
cdr3_nt: TGTGCCAGTAGACCGGGACAGGGGAACTCTGGGGCCAACGTCCTGACTTTC
cdr3_aa: CASRPGQGNSGANVLTF

j_call: TRBJ2-2
clone_size: -
v_call: TRBV4-1
d_call: TRBD1
cdr3_nt: TGCGCCAGCAGCCATAGTGGGACAGGGGGAACCGGGGAGCTGTTTTTT
cdr3_aa: CASSHSGTGGTGELFF

j_call: TRBJ1-1
clone_size: -
v_call: TRBV19
d_call: -
cdr3_nt: TGTGCCAGTAGTATGAGCAGGGCTCTGAACACTGAAGCTTTCTTT
cdr3_aa: CASSMSRALNTEAFF

j_call: TRBJ1-3
clone_size: -
v_call: TRBV5-4
d_call: -
cdr3_nt: TGTGCCAGCAGCTCCTACCCAAACACCATATATTTT
cdr3_aa: CASSSYPNTIYF

j_call: TRBJ1-1
clone_size: -
v_call: TRBV4-3
d_call: -
cdr3_nt: TGCGCCAGCAGCCAAGAACGGAGAGTGGTCAACACTGAAGCTTTCTTT
cdr3_aa: CASSQERRVVNTEAFF

j_call: TRBJ1-1
clone_size: -
v_call: TRBV28
d_call: TRBD1
cdr3_nt: TGTGCCAGCAGGCGGGACAGTACGACTCGGGCTTTCTTT
cdr3_aa: CASRRDSTTRAFF

j_call: TRBJ2-7
clone_size: -
v_call: TRBV2
d_call: TRBD1
cdr3_nt: TGTGCCAGCAGCCACAATACCGGGACAGGGGATCAGGGGGAGCAGTACTTC
cdr3_aa: CASSHNTGTGDQGEQYF

j_call: TRBJ1-1
clone_size: -
v_call: TRBV5-6
d_call: TRBD1
cdr3_nt: TGTGCCAGCAGCAGGACAGGGGGTACGAACACTGAAGCTTTCTTT
cdr3_aa: CASSRTGGTNTEAFF

j_call: TRBJ2-5
clone_size: -
v_call: TRBV5-1
d_call: -
cdr3_nt: TGCGCCAGCAGTCCGCCCCGAGGGCTAGCGACCCAGTACTTC
cdr3_aa: CASSPPRGLATQYF

j_call: TRBJ2-2
clone_size: -
v_call: TRBV7-2
d_call: -
cdr3_nt: TGTGCCAGCAGCTTAGATAACCCGTGGCAGGAGAGGTTCACCGGGGAGCTGTTTTTT
cdr3_aa: CASSLDNPWQERFTGELFF